This TCR beta chain was captured by sequencing in a study of blood T cell repertoires in COVID-19. Clones were read by immunoSEQ multiplex PCR, and TCRdb kept only the in-frame ones, dropping some. The repertoire holds fewer than 400,000 clones, roughly nine tenths seen once, with 1.7% in the top ten. Self-reported history from a screening survey and questionnaire set each donor's cohort. The CDR3 runs 14 residues. Germline assignment: CDR1 MNHEY and CDR2 SMNVEV (reference sequence). Trimming left V 2 bases short and J 7 bases short, with 12 bases between. The gene calls are TRBV27 and TRBJ1-5; D is perhaps TRBD1 (5 bases). The sequenced material came from PBMCs or T cells enriched from blood (not recorded which). The clonotype comes from a woman between 25 and 40 years old who had recovered from COVID-19. The CDR3, as DNA: TGTGCCAGCAGTTTAGGAGGGGTCTACCAGCCCCAGCATTTT. Translating it yields CASSLGGVYQPQHF.